The 6 T cell receptor beta chains presented below share a single source sample, sequenced in a study of memory CD4+ T cells and cytomegalovirus serostatus. Single viable CD3+CD4+CD8-CD45RO+ cells were sorted as the memory CD4+ T cells. Generated by immunoSEQ multiplex PCR, the TCRdb table keeps only in-frame clones and is missing some. The sample includes tens of thousands of clones, less than 85% of them seen just once. Sequencing was performed on memory CD4+ T cells from blood. These receptor sequences come from an adult in good health and CMV-seronegative. Some clones in this sample may be carry-over from other donors' samples.

The chain couples TRBV2 to TRBJ2-3; 13 nucleotides line up with TRBD2. CDR1 and CDR2 (germline): SNHLY, FYNNEI. This CDR3 spans 14 amino acids. Trimming at V came to 6 bases and at J to 6 bases, leaving 3 bases not matched to a gene. CDR3 residues: CASSRTSGSDTQYF. DNA of the CDR3: TGTGCCAGCAGCAGGACTAGCGGGAGCGATACGCAGTATTTT.

The rearrangement links TRBV28 to TRBJ1-3; possible D gene TRBD1, 6 bases. The CDR3 spans 16 residues. Germline CDR1 MDHEN, CDR2 SYDVKM. V was cut by 8 bases and J by 0 bases, with 17 bases left in between. CDR3 in DNA: TGTGCCAGCCGCTACCCGGGACACAGCTCTGGAAACACCATATATTTT. This encodes CASRYPGHSSGNTIYF.

V and J are TRBV6-5 and TRBJ2-7, with D unclear. V lost 8 bases and J lost 2, with 10 bases in between. The CDR3 sequence is 12 residues long. The germline V gene encodes CDR1 MNHEY and CDR2 SVGAGI. CDR3 coding DNA: TGTGCCAGCCGTGGGCCTACCTACGAGCAGTACTTC. This codes for CASRGPTYEQYF.

Here the CDR3 DNA reads TGTGCCAGCAGTACCCGGGGTTCCTCTGGAAACACCATATATTTT. Amino acids: CASSTRGSSGNTIYF. The genes are TRBV27 and TRBJ1-3; D unresolved. Germline lookup yields CDR1 MNHEY and CDR2 SMNVEV (reference sequence). Trimming left V 5 bases short and J 0 bases short, with 11 bases between. The CDR3 length is 15 residues.

This chain connects TRBV30 to TRBJ1-4, with a possible D match to TRBD1 (5 bases). The germline CDR1 and CDR2 sequences are GTSNPN and SVGIG (reference sequence). The length of the CDR3 is 11 residues. V gave up 4 bases and J gave up 13 bases, with 13 bases separating them. The CDR3 reads CAWTPGRGLFF. CDR3 coding DNA: TGTGCCTGGACACCGGGACGGGGACTGTTTTTT.

This chain links TRBV5-1 with TRBJ1-2; D perhaps matches TRBD1 (5 bases). There are 16 residues in the CDR3. The germline V and J ends were trimmed by 2 bases and 2 bases, with 16 bases remaining between them. Germline V gives CDR1 SGHRS, CDR2 YFSETQ. The CDR3 DNA reads as TGCGCCAGCAGCTTCGGTGGAGGGGAGGCGAACTATGGCTACACCTTC. Translated, it gives CASSFGGGEANYGYTF.